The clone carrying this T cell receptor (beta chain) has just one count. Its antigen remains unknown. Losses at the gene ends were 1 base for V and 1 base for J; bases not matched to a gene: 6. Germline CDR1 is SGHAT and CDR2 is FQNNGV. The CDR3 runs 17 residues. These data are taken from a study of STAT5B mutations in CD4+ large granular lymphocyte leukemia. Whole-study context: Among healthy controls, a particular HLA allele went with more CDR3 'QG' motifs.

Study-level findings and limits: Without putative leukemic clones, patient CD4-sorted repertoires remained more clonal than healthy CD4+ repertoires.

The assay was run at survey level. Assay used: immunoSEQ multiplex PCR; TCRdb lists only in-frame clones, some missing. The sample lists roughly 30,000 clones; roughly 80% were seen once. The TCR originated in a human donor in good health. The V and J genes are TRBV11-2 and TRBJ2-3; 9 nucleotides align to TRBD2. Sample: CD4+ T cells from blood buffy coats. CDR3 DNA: TGTGCCAGCAGCTTAGGGGATCTAGCGGGACGCACAGATACGCAGTATTTT. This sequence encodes CASSLGDLAGRTDTQYF.